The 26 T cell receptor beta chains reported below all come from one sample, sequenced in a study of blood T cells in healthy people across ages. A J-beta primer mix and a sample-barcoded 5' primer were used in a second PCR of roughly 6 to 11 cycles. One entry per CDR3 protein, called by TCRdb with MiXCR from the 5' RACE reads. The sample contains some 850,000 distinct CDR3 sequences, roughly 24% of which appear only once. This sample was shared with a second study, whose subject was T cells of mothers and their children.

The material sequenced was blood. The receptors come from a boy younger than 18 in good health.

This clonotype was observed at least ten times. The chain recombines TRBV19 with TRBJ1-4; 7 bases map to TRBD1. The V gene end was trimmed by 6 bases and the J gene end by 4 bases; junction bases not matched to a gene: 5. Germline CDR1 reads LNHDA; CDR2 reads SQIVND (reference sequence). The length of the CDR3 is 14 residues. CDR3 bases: TGTGCCAGTAGCCTGACAGGGATTAATGAAAAACTGTTTTTT. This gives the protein CASSLTGINEKLFF.

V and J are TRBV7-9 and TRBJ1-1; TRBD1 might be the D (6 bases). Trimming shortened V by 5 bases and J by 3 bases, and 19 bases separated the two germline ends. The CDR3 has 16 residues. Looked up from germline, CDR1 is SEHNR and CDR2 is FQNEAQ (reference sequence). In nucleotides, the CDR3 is TGTGCCAGCAGCAGGCAGGGGAGAGTGGGGGACACTGAAGCTTTCTTT. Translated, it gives CASSRQGRVGDTEAFF.

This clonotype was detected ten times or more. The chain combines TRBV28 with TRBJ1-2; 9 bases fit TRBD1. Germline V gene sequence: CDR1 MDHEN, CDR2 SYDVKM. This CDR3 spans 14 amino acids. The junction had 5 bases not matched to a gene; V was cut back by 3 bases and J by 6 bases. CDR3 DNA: TGTGCCAGCAGTTTGGCTGACAGGGGGAATGGCTACACCTTC. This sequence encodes CASSLADRGNGYTF.

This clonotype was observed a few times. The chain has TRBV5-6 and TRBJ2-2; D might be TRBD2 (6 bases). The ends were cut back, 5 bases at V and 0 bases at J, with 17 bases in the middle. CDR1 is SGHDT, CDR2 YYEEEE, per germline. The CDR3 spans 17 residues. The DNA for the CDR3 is TGTGCCAGCAGTTATACCGCAACGGGGGCGAACACCGGGGAGCTGTTTTTT. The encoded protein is CASSYTATGANTGELFF.

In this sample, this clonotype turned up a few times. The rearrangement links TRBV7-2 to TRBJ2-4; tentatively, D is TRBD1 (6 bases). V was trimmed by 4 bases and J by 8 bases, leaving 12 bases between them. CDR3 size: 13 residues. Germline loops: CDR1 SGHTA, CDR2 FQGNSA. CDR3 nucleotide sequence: TGTGCCAGCAGCTCGGACAGTAGTGACATTCAGTACTTC. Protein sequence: CASSSDSSDIQYF.

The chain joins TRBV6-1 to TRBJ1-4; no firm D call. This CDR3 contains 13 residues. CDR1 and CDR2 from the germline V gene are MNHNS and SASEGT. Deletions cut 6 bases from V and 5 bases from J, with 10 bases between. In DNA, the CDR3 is TGTGCCAGCAGAAGCACTCTCAATGAAAAACTGTTTTTT. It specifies CASRSTLNEKLFF.

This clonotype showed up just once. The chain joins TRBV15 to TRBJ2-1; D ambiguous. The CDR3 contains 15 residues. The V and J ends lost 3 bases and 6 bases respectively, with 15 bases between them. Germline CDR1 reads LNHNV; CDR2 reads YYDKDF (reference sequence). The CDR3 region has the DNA TGTGCCACCAGCAGGGGCGGAACCCCCCGCAATGAGCAGTTCTTC. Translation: CATSRGGTPRNEQFF.

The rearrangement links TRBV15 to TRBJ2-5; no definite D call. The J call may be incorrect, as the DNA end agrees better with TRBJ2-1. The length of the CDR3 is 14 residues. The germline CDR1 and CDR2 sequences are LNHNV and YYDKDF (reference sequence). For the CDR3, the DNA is TGTGCCACCAGCAGAGGGATCGAGTCGAATGAGCAGTTCTTC. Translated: CATSRGIESNEQFF.

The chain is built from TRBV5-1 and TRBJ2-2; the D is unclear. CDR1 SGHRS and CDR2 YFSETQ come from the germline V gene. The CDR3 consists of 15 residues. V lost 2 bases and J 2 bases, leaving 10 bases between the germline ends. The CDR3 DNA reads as TGCGCCAGCAGCTTCGACCGACCTAACACCGGGGAGCTGTTTTTT. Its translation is CASSFDRPNTGELFF.

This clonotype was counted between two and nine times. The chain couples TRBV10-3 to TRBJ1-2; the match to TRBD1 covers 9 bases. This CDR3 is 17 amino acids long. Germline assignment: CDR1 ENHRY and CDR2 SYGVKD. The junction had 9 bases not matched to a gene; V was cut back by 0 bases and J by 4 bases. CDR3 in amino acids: CAISESTPGQGLYGYTF. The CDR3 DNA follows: TGTGCCATCAGTGAGTCGACTCCGGGACAGGGACTCTATGGCTACACCTTC.

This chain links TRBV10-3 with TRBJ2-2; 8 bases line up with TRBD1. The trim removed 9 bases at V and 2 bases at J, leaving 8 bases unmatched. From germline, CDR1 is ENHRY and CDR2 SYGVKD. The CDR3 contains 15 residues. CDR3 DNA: TGTGCCATTTCTGGACAGGGACCCAACACCGGGGAGCTGTTTTTT. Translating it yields CAISGQGPNTGELFF.

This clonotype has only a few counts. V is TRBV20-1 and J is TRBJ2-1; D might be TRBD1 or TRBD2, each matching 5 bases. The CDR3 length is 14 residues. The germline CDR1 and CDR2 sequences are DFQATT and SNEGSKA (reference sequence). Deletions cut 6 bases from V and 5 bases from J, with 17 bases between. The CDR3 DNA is TGCAGTGCCTATTCCCGGGACCCTAACAATGAGCAGTTCTTC. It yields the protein CSAYSRDPNNEQFF.

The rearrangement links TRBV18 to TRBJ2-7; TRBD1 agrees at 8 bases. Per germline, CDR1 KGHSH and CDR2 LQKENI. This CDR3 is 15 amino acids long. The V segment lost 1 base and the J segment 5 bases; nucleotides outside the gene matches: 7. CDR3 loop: CASSPLTGGTNEQYF. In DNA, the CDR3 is TGTGCCAGCTCACCACTCACAGGGGGTACGAACGAGCAGTACTTC.

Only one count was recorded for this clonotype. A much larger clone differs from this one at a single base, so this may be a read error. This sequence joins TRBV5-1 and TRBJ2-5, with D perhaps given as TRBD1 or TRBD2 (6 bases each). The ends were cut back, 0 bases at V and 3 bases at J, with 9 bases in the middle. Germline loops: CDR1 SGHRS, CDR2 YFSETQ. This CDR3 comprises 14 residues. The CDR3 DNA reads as TGCGCCAGCAGCTTGGGGGGGGCGAAAGAGACCCAGTACTTC. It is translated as CASSLGGAKETQYF.

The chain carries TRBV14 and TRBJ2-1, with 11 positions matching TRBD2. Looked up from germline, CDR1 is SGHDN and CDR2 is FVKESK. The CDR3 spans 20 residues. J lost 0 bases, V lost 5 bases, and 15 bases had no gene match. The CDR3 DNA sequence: TGTGCCAGCAGCGAAACATCCCTAGCGGGGGGTATGAGCTCCTACAATGAGCAGTTCTTC. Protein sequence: CASSETSLAGGMSSYNEQFF.

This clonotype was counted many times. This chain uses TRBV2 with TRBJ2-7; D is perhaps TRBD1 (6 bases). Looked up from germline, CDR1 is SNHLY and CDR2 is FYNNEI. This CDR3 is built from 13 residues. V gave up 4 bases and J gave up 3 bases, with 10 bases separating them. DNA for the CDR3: TGTGCCAGCAGTGGGTCAGGGGTCTACGAGCAGTACTTC. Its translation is CASSGSGVYEQYF.

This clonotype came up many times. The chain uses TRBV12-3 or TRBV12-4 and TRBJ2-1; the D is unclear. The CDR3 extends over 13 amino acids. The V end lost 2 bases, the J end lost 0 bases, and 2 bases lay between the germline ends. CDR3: CASSLRSYNEQFF. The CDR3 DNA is TGTGCCAGCAGTTTACGCTCCTACAATGAGCAGTTCTTC.

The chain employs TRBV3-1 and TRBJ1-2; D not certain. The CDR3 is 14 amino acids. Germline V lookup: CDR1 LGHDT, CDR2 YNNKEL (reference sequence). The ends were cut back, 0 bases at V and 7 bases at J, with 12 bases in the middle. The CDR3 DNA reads TGTGCCAGCAGCCAAGATCTAGGGTTTACTGGCTACACCTTC. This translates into CASSQDLGFTGYTF.

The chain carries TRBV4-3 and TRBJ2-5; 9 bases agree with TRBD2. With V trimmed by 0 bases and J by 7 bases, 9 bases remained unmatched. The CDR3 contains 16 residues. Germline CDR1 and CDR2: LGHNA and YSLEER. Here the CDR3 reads CASSQDPLAGEGTQYF. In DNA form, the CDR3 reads TGCGCCAGCAGCCAAGACCCACTAGCGGGCGAGGGGACCCAGTACTTC.

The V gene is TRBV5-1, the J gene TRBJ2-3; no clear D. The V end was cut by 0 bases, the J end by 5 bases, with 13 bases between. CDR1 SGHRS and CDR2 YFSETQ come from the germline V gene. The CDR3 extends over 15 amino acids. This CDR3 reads CASSLAPHSGDTQYF. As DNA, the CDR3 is TGCGCCAGCAGCTTGGCTCCTCACTCGGGAGATACGCAGTATTTT.

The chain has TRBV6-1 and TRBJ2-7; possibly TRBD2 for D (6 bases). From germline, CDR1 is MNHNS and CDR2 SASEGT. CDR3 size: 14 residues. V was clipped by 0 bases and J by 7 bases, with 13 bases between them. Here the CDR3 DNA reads TGTGCCAGCAGTGAAGCGCCGGGACTGGGGGAGCAGTACTTC. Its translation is CASSEAPGLGEQYF.

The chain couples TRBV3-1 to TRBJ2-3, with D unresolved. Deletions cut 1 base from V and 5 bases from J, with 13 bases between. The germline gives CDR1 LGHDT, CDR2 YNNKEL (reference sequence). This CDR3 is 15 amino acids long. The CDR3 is CASSQGWTRGDTQYF. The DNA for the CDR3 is TGTGCCAGCAGCCAAGGATGGACGAGAGGAGATACGCAGTATTTT.

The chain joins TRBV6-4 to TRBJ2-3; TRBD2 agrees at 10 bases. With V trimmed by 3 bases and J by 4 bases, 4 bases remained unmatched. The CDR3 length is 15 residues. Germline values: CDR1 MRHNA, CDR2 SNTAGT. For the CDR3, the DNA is TGTGCCAGCAGTGAGAGCGGGGGGGCGGCAGATACGCAGTATTTT. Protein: CASSESGGAADTQYF.

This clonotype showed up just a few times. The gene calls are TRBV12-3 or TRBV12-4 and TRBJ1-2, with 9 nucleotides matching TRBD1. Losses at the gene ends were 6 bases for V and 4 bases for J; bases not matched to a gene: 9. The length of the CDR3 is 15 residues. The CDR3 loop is CASSLGDRDGYGYTF. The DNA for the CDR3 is TGTGCCAGCAGCTTGGGGGACAGGGATGGCTATGGCTACACCTTC.

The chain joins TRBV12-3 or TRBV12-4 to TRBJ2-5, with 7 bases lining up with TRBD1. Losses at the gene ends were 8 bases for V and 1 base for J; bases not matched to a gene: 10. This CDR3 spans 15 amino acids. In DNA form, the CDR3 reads TGTGCCAGCGGCGATAGGGACAGACTCCAAGAGACCCAGTACTTC. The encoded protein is CASGDRDRLQETQYF.

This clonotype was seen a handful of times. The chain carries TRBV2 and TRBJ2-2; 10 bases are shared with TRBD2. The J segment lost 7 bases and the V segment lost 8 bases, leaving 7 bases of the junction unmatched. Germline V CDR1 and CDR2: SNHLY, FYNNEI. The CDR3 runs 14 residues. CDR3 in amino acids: CASSRAGGIGELFF. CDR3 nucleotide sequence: TGTGCCAGCTCTAGAGCGGGGGGGATCGGGGAGCTGTTTTTT. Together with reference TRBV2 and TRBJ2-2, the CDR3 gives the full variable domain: EPEVTQTPSHQVTQMGQEVILRCVPISNHLYFYWYRQILGQKVEFLVSFYNNEISEKSEIFDDQFSVERPDGSNFTLKIRSTKLEDSAMYFCASSRAGGIGELFFGEGSRLTVL.